This T cell receptor (beta chain) was recovered during a study of T cell repertoires in cytomegalovirus infection. Turning to the study itself: Researchers turned to recently identified HLA-C-restricted CMV epitopes as well as well-studied HLA-B-restricted ones. Indications of both CMV infection and matching HLA type were provided by public TCR beta signatures. Whole-study results and caveats: Dominant in the ex vivo response were TCR beta clonotypes restricted by HLA-C and specific for CMV. Accumulated public TCR beta family frequency recognized individuals carrying CMV together with the relevant HLA.

TCRdb recomputed calls from the reads with MiXCR, one row per CDR3 protein. The repertoire holds under 50,000 distinct CDR3 sequences, with 20% to 25% as singletons. Germline values: CDR1 MNHEY, CDR2 SVGEGT. V was pared by 4 bases and J by 5 bases, with 16 bases between. The CDR3 is made up of 15 amino acids. Ten or more counts support this clonotype. Its antigen is undetermined. The source material was CD8+ T cells from cultured PBMCs, sampled from culture after CMV antigen stimulation. The source is a human donor in good health (CMV status not recorded). Some clones in this sample may be carry-over from other donors' samples. The chain carries TRBV6-2 or TRBV6-3 and TRBJ2-3, with D possibly being TRBD2 (7 bases). For the CDR3, the DNA is TGTGCCAGCAGTTGGAGGGGGGGCGGTGGAGATACGCAGTATTTT. It encodes CASSWRGGGGDTQYF.